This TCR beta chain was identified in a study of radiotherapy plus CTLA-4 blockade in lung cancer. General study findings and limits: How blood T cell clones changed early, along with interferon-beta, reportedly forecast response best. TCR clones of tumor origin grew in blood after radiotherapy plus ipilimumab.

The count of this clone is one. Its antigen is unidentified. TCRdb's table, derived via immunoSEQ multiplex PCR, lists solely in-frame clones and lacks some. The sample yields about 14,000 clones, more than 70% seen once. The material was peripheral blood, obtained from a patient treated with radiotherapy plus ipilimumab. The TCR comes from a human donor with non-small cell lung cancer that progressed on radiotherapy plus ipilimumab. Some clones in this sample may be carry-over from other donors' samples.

The CDR3 coding sequence is TGTGCCAGCAGTTCCCAAGGACAGGTCTCCTACGAGCAGTACTTC. Protein sequence: CASSSQGQVSYEQYF. This chain connects TRBV28 to TRBJ2-7; 7 nucleotides align to TRBD1. CDR1 and CDR2 (germline): MDHEN, SYDVKM. The CDR3 is 15 amino acids. V was clipped by 4 bases and J by 0 bases; unmatched bases: 6.